A single TCR beta chain is shown here with its context. This clone's antigen is unknown. No quality values exist for individual bases; no much larger clone is one base distant. This entry belongs to a study of T cell responses to AZD1222 COVID-19 vaccine (dated by TCRdb to the early 2020s). Regarding the research as a whole: Because spike-specific TCR depth and breadth did not differ between the two schedules, AZD1222 recipients who got a second dose at roughly 4 weeks were pooled with those who got a second dose at roughly 12 weeks. TCR sequencing was performed for 230 to 250 trial participants, of whom around 210 were given two doses of AZD1222 and around 25 were given two doses of MenACWY control vaccine. Enrollment into the trials was organized by age into subgroups of 18-55, 56-69 and 70-plus years, and those subgroups contained 148, 28 and 57 TCR-sequenced participants, respectively. What the study reported, not specific to this receptor: No day 14 peak-response samples were available, so repertoires were characterized only after the peak T cell response. The 56-69-year group was small, and its depth increase did not reach significance, likely because of low power. Participants were mostly white British and included more females than males, and it was suggested by the authors that clonal diversity may have been underestimated. Conclusions about previously exposed vaccinees are limited, since just six AZD1222 recipients were seropositive for SARS-CoV-2 at baseline. Epitopes outside the regions mutated in the B.1.351 and B.1.1.7 variants were reportedly recognized by nearly half of the unique spike-specific TCRs. After two AZD1222 doses, both the breadth and the depth of spike-specific TCRs were significantly higher than at day 0 and than in MenACWY recipients. Vaccine-associated CD4 TCRs spanned the whole spike protein, with dominant responses in regions 160-218 and 743-854.

Looking up the germline V gene yields CDR1 MGHRA and CDR2 YSYEKL. V has 0 bases trimmed and J has 0 bases trimmed; junction bases matching no gene number 7. From the cysteine through the phenylalanine, the CDR3 covers 18 amino acids. Kept here is only the CDR3 DNA, which spans 54 bases and is read in frame from base 1. The CDR3 regions of human TCRbeta chains were subjected to immunosequencing. As for the original processing: TCRs in the repertoires were matched against a reference library of SARS-CoV-2-specific TCRs that had been generated with the MIRA antigen-specificity platform. Breadth meant the fraction of unique TCRs that were SARS-CoV-2-associated, whereas depth meant the fraction of total T cells that were SARS-CoV-2-associated. Using the MIRA data, each spike-specific TCR was assigned both to the spike region to which the TCR was reactive and to a CD4 or CD8 class. Log10-transformed breadth and depth values were compared by one-way ANOVA with Sidak's multiple comparisons tests. As stored in TCRdb, this immuneACCESS dataset retains in-frame rearrangements with V and J assigned. A fraction of the clones does not appear; measured against another copy, unresolved V genes explain less than half of the discrepancy, and the remainder lacks a known reason. Clone size and the V and J calls come from that table; the DNA yielded D and trimming. This sample gives 70,000 to 85,000 clones in total; roughly 85% of them show up just once. Of the sample, over 2% is held by the ten largest clones.

The time point label corresponds to: baseline before first vaccination. Vaccinee samples came from UK trials COV001 and COV002, including a single-blind randomized controlled phase 2/3 trial of AZD1222 (ChAdOx1 nCoV-19) in healthy adults. Trial participant PBMC samples were collected at day 0 and day 28 after the second dose for TCRbeta chain sequencing. The sequences come from peripheral blood, collected on day 0 of AZD1222 vaccination. The sequence links TRBV4-1 to TRBJ2-1; TRBD2 agrees with 8 junctional bases. The TCR comes from an adult in good health. For the CDR3, the sequence is CASSQEASGSSSYNEQFF. The DNA sequence is TGCGCCAGCAGCCAAGAGGCGAGCGGGAGTTCCTCCTACAATGAGCAGTTCTTC.